Listed below are T cell receptor beta chains from one sample, sequenced in a study of T cell clones after liver transplantation. Assay: immunoSEQ multiplex PCR; the TCRdb copy retains only in-frame clones and omits some. This sample carries about 99,000 clones, around 80% of them seen once, and the ten largest clones take about 3%. Sequenced here: CD4+ T cells from blood, sampled 47 months after liver transplant. These receptors were collected from a human patient who received a liver transplant. Part of the T cell pool may stem from the graft donor. CDR3s include the opening cysteine and the closing phenylalanine or tryptophan. The order of the fields is clone size, D gene, V gene, J gene, CDR3 DNA, CDR3 protein. The D gene is left open where the match is weak. The size entry is marked missing in some rows and otherwise reads once, few, many or a size class.

clone size: .; D gene: TRBD1; V gene: TRBV28; J gene: TRBJ2-7; CDR3 DNA: TGTGCCAGCAGCACAGGGGGCGCTTCCTACGAGCAGTACTTC; CDR3 protein: CASSTGGASYEQYF
clone size: .; D gene: .; V gene: TRBV5-1; J gene: TRBJ1-3; CDR3 DNA: TGCGCCAGCAGCTTGGAGACTGCCGGAAACACCATATATTTT; CDR3 protein: CASSLETAGNTIYF
clone size: .; D gene: TRBD1; V gene: TRBV7-3; J gene: TRBJ1-1; CDR3 DNA: TGTGCCAGCAGCTGGACAGGGAACACTGAAGCTTTCTTT; CDR3 protein: CASSWTGNTEAFF
clone size: .; D gene: .; V gene: TRBV18; J gene: TRBJ1-4; CDR3 DNA: TGTGCCAGCTCATCCGCGGACAGTCCTAATGAAAAACTGTTTTTT; CDR3 protein: CASSSADSPNEKLFF
clone size: .; D gene: TRBD2; V gene: TRBV18; J gene: TRBJ2-1; CDR3 DNA: TGTGCCAGCTCACCTTCTGGACTAGCGGGGAATGAGCAGTTCTTC; CDR3 protein: CASSPSGLAGNEQFF
clone size: .; D gene: .; V gene: TRBV6-5; J gene: TRBJ1-2; CDR3 DNA: TGTGCCAGCAGATACCCCCAGGGGAACTATGGCTACACCTTC; CDR3 protein: CASRYPQGNYGYTF
clone size: .; D gene: .; V gene: TRBV6-4; J gene: TRBJ2-1; CDR3 DNA: TGTGCCAGCAGCTTAGCGGCCCGCTCCTACAATGAGCAGTTCTTC; CDR3 protein: CASSLAARSYNEQFF
clone size: once; D gene: TRBD1; V gene: TRBV2; J gene: TRBJ2-7; CDR3 DNA: TGTGCCAGCAGCCGCGGGACAGGGGGCTACGAGCAGTACTTC; CDR3 protein: CASSRGTGGYEQYF
clone size: .; D gene: .; V gene: TRBV9; J gene: TRBJ1-4; CDR3 DNA: TGTGCCAGCAGCGTAGCGGGACACCTGTCGAGTGAAAAACTGTTTTTT; CDR3 protein: CASSVAGHLSSEKLFF
clone size: once; D gene: .; V gene: TRBV7-6; J gene: TRBJ2-1; CDR3 DNA: TGTGCCAGCAGCTTAAACCATGCAGGGCTGGGTAATGAGCAGTTCTTC; CDR3 protein: CASSLNHAGLGNEQFF
clone size: .; D gene: .; V gene: TRBV11-2; J gene: TRBJ1-1; CDR3 DNA: TGTGCCAGCAGCGGCCCGAGGATCCCTGAAGCTTTCTTT; CDR3 protein: CASSGPRIPEAFF